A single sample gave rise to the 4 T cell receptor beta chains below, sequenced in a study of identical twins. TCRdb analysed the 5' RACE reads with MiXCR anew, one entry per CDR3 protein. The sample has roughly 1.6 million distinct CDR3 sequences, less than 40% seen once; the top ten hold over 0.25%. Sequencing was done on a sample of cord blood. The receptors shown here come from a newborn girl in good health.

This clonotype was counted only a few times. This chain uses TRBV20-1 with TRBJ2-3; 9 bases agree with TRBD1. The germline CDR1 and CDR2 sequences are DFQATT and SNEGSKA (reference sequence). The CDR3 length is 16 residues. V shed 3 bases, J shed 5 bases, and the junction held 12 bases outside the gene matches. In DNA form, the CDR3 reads TGCAGTGCTAGGGGAATCCACAGGGGGCAGGGAGATACGCAGTATTTT. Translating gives CSARGIHRGQGDTQYF.

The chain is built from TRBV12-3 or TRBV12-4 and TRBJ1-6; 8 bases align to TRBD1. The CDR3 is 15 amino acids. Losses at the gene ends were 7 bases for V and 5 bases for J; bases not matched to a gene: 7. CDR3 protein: CASKQGGINNSPLHF. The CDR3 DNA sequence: TGTGCCAGCAAACAGGGGGGGATCAATAATTCACCCCTCCACTTT.

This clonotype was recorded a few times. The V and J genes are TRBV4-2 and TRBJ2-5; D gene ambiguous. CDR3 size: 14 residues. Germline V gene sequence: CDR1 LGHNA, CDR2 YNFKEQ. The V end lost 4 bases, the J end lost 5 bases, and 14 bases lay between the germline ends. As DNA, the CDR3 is TGTGCCAGCAGCCTGGCCCAAGGAATGGAGACCCAGTACTTC. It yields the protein CASSLAQGMETQYF.

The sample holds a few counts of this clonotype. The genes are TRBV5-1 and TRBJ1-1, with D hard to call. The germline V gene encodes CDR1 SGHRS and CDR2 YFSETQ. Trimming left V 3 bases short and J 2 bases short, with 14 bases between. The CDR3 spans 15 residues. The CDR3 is CASSSRYFFNTEAFF. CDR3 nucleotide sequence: TGCGCCAGCAGCTCCAGGTACTTTTTTAACACTGAAGCTTTCTTT.